These 11 T cell receptor beta chains share one sample of origin, sequenced in a study of T cell responses to AZD1222 COVID-19 vaccine. TCRdb's copy holds only in-frame clones and misses some; the assay was immunoSEQ multiplex PCR. The table includes roughly 170,000 clones, around nine tenths detected once. The sample in question was peripheral blood, obtained on day 0 of AZD1222 vaccination. These receptors were taken from an adult in good health.

This chain joins TRBV4-3 and TRBJ2-1, with 13 bases identical to TRBD2. This CDR3 region has 16 residues. Germline-derived CDR1 and CDR2 are LGHNA and YSLEER. Trimming cost V 4 bases and J 4 bases; bases outside gene matches: 4. The CDR3 reads CASSRTSGGAYNEQFF. The CDR3 bases are TGCGCCAGCAGCCGAACTAGCGGGGGGGCGTACAATGAGCAGTTCTTC.

V usage is TRBV7-9 and J usage is TRBJ1-5; D perhaps matches TRBD1 (6 bases). V dropped 5 bases and J dropped 4 bases, with 21 bases sitting between them. Germline CDR1 is SEHNR and CDR2 is FQNEAQ (reference sequence). CDR3 length: 17 amino acids. The CDR3 bases are TGTGCCAGCAGCCCCGGACAGTCCGCCAAAGAAAATCAGCCCCAGCATTTT. This codes for CASSPGQSAKENQPQHF.

This clone was seen once. The rearrangement uses TRBV27 and TRBJ1-1, with D uncertain. Per the germline V gene, CDR1 is MNHEY and CDR2 is SMNVEV (reference sequence). The CDR3 loop spans 13 amino acids. Trimming cost V 5 bases and J 1 base, with 8 bases left between them. Here the CDR3 reads CASSLSWNTEAFF. Here the CDR3 DNA reads TGTGCCAGCAGTCTGTCGTGGAACACTGAAGCTTTCTTT.

V is TRBV9 and J is TRBJ2-3; 8 nucleotides agree with TRBD2. This CDR3 has 15 residues. Germline assignment: CDR1 SGDLS and CDR2 YYNGEE. V lost 4 bases and J lost 4; bases outside the gene matches: 8. Here the CDR3 DNA reads TGTGCCAGCAGCCCCAGGACTAGCAGCGCAGATACGCAGTATTTT. It translates to CASSPRTSSADTQYF.

The rearrangement links TRBV3-1 (or the pseudogene TRBV3-2) to TRBJ2-7; TRBD2 aligns across 8 bases. Germline CDR1 and CDR2: LGHDT and YNNKEL (reference sequence). The V and J ends lost 2 bases and 3 bases, in that order; junction bases with no gene match: 3. This CDR3 spans 14 amino acids. For the CDR3, the DNA is TGTGCCAGCAGCCAACGTCTAGCGGGCTACGAGCAGTACTTC. Amino acids: CASSQRLAGYEQYF.

This clone was counted once. This sequence joins TRBV7-2 and TRBJ1-3; D possibly corresponds to TRBD1 (5 bases). The ends were cut back, 5 bases at V and 1 base at J, with 9 bases in the middle. The length of the CDR3 is 14 residues. Per the germline V gene, CDR1 is SGHTA and CDR2 is FQGNSA. CDR3 protein: CASSHDSSGNTIYF. The CDR3 region has the DNA TGTGCCAGCAGCCACGACAGTTCTGGAAACACCATATATTTT.

The rearrangement joins TRBV7-2 to TRBJ2-3, with D unresolved. Germline-derived CDR1 and CDR2 are SGHTA and FQGNSA. Deletions cut 2 bases from V and 2 bases from J, with 11 bases between. The CDR3 runs to 15 residues. CDR3 amino acids: CASSLTLQYTDTQYF. As DNA, the CDR3 is TGTGCCAGCAGCTTAACCCTCCAATACACAGATACGCAGTATTTT.

The chain has TRBV5-1 and TRBJ2-3; 11 positions agree with TRBD2. The CDR3 totals 18 residues. Germline CDR1 is SGHRS and CDR2 is YFSETQ. Trimming removed 4 bases from V and 5 bases from J; junction bases left unmatched: 15. This CDR3 reads CASSPGLAVVHGGDTQYF. The DNA of the CDR3 is TGCGCCAGCAGCCCGGGACTAGCGGTGGTGCACGGGGGAGATACGCAGTATTTT.

The chain couples TRBV2 to TRBJ1-2, with TRBD1 matching over 8 bases. Per germline, CDR1 SNHLY and CDR2 FYNNEI. The CDR3 sequence is 15 residues long. J lost 1 base, V lost 5 bases, and 6 bases had no gene match. The CDR3 reads CASSNSGGVNYGYTF. In nucleotides, the CDR3 is TGTGCCAGCAGTAACTCAGGGGGCGTTAACTATGGCTACACCTTC.

This rearrangement joins TRBV25-1 to TRBJ2-7; the match to TRBD1 covers 7 bases. CDR1 is MGHDK, CDR2 SYGVNS, per germline. The CDR3 has 14 residues. The J segment lost 6 bases and the V segment lost 2 bases, leaving 7 bases of the junction unmatched. The CDR3 bases are TGTGCCAGCAGTGAACACAGGGGACCGGTCGAGCAGTACTTC. This codes for CASSEHRGPVEQYF.

This chain connects TRBV7-2 to TRBJ1-1; the D gene is possibly TRBD1 (5 bases). With 5 bases removed from V and 0 bases from J, the gap between germline ends came to 10 bases. The CDR3 has 14 amino acids. Germline values: CDR1 SGHTA, CDR2 FQGNSA. In DNA, the CDR3 is TGTGCCAGCAGCCCGCGGGGGATGAACACTGAAGCTTTCTTT. This sequence encodes CASSPRGMNTEAFF.